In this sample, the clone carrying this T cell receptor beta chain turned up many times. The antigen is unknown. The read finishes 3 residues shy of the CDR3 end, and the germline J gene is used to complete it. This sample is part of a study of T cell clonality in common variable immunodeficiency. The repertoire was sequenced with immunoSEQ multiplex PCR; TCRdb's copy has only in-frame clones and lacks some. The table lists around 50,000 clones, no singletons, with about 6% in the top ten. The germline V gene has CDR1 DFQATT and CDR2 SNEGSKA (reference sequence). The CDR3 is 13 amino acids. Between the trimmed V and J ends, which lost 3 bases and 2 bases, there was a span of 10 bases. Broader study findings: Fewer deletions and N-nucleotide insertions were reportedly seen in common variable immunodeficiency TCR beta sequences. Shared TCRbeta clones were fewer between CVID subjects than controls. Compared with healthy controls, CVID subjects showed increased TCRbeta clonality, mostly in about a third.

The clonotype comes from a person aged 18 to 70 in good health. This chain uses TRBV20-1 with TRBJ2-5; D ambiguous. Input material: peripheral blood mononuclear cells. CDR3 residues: CSASRTQQETQYF. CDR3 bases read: TGCAGTGCTAGTCGTACACAACAAGAGACC.